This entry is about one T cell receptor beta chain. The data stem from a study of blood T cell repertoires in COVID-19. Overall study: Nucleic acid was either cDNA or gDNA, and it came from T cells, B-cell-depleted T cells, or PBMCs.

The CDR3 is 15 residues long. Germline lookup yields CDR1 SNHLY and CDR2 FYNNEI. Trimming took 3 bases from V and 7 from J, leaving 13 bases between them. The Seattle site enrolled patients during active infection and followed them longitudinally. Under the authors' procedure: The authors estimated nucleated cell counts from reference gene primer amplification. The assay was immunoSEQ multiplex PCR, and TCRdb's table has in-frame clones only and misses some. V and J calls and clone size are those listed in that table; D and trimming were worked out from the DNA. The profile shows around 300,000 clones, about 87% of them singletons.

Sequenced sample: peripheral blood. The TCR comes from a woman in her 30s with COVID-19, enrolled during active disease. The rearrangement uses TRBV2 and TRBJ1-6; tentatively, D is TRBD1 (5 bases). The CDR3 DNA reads TGTGCCAGCAGTGAGTTAGGACAAGACAATTCACCCCTCCACTTT. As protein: CASSELGQDNSPLHF.